A single sample gave rise to the 11 T cell receptor beta chains below, sequenced in a study of OX40 agonist ivuxolimab in advanced cancers. The repertoire was sequenced with immunoSEQ multiplex PCR; TCRdb's copy has only in-frame clones and lacks some. The data show roughly 14,000 clones, about 80% seen once. Sequenced here: CD4+ or CD8+ T cells sorted from blood, sampled in a trial of the OX40 agonist ivuxolimab. The receptors shown here come from an adult with an advanced solid tumor such as melanoma, head and neck, liver or kidney cancer.

The chain has TRBV28 and TRBJ1-2; tentative D call: TRBD1 (6 bases). With 2 bases removed from V and 8 bases from J, the gap between germline ends came to 6 bases. Germline CDR1 is MDHEN and CDR2 is SYDVKM. The CDR3 has 11 residues. The CDR3, as DNA: TGTGCCAGCAGTTTAGGGGGCGGCTACACCTTC. This codes for CASSLGGGYTF.

This rearrangement joins TRBV4-3 to TRBJ2-7; D is unresolved. Germline V gene sequence: CDR1 LGHNA, CDR2 YSLEER. The CDR3 has 14 residues. Between the trimmed V and J ends, which lost 1 base and 2 bases, there was a span of 9 bases. The CDR3 here is CASSQGVGPYEQYF. CDR3 nucleotide sequence: TGCGCCAGCAGCCAAGGCGTGGGCCCCTACGAGCAGTACTTC.

Details on this clone: One base away lies a much larger clone, so this may be a sequencing read error. Other DNA sequences within the sample encode an identical CDR3. The CDR3 sequence is CASSAGGSTDTQYF. In DNA form, the CDR3 reads TGTGCCAGCAGTGCGGGAGGTAGCACAGATACGCAGTATTTT. The rearrangement links TRBV6-4 to TRBJ2-3, with 7 nucleotides matching TRBD2. The V gene's germline CDR1 is MRHNA and CDR2 SNTAGT. This CDR3 contains 14 residues. V lost 4 bases and J lost 0; bases outside the gene matches: 1.

The chain employs TRBV19 and TRBJ1-5; D not resolved. This CDR3 has 10 residues. Trimming pared 6 bases from V and 7 bases from J, leaving 4 bases between. CDR1 is LNHDA, CDR2 SQIVND, per germline (reference sequence). The CDR3 spells CASRQQPQHF. Here the CDR3 DNA reads TGTGCCAGTAGACAGCAGCCCCAGCATTTT.

This clone was detected once. J is TRBJ1-2 and V is TRBV5-5; no clear D gene. Germline CDR1 reads SGHKS; CDR2 reads YYEKEE (reference sequence). V lost 4 bases to trimming and J lost 5 bases, with 24 bases between them. The CDR3 covers 17 residues. Here the CDR3 DNA reads TGTGCCAGCAGCGTAGAACCCATCTTTACTCCCTTTTATGGCTACACCTTC. Protein product: CASSVEPIFTPFYGYTF. Complete variable domain (other parts from reference TRBV5-5 and TRBJ1-2): DAGVTQSPTHLIKTRGQQVTLRCSPISGHKSVSWYQQVLGQGPQFIFQYYEKEERGRGNFPDRFSARQFPNYSSELNVNALLLGDSALYLCASSVEPIFTPFYGYTFGSGTRLTVV.

J is TRBJ2-3 and V is TRBV19, with 10 bases identical to TRBD2. Germline-derived CDR1 and CDR2 are LNHDA and SQIVND (reference sequence). V gave up 3 bases and J gave up 4 bases; unmatched junction bases: 7. The CDR3 is made up of 16 amino acids. Written as DNA, the CDR3 is TGTGCCAGTAGTATTGCGGCTAGCGGGAGCCCAGATACGCAGTATTTT. This codes for CASSIAASGSPDTQYF. The entire variable domain, with the rest obtained from reference TRBV19 and TRBJ2-3, is as follows: DGGITQSPKYLFRKEGQNVTLSCEQNLNHDAMYWYRQDPGQGLRLIYYSQIVNDFQKGDIAEGYSVSREKKESFPLTVTSAQKNPTAFYLCASSIAASGSPDTQYFGPGTRLTVL.

The chain employs TRBV10-3 and TRBJ2-5, with D perhaps matching TRBD1 (7 bases). The germline V and J ends were trimmed by 2 bases and 5 bases, with 12 bases remaining between them. Looked up from germline, CDR1 is ENHRY and CDR2 is SYGVKD. This CDR3 is built from 14 residues. The CDR3, as DNA: TGTGCCATCAGTGAGGGAGGGACAGTCGAGACCCAGTACTTC. Amino acid sequence: CAISEGGTVETQYF.

The chain couples TRBV4-3 to TRBJ2-1, with 10 bases identical to TRBD2. This CDR3 spans 17 amino acids. With 0 bases clipped from V and 2 bases from J, the junction kept 4 bases outside the gene matches. CDR1 is LGHNA and CDR2 is YSLEER in the germline V gene. CDR3: CASSQDPSGSTYNEQFF. CDR3 in DNA: TGCGCCAGCAGCCAAGATCCTAGCGGGAGTACCTACAATGAGCAGTTCTTC.

Here the CDR3 DNA reads TGTGCCAGCAGCGTAGCTTTGGAAGATGGCTACACCTTC. It yields the protein CASSVALEDGYTF. The V call is TRBV9, the J call TRBJ1-2, with D hard to call. CDR1 is SGDLS, CDR2 YYNGEE, per germline. V lost 0 bases and J lost 6, with 9 bases in between. This CDR3 has 13 amino acids.

This clone was counted only a few times. The chain combines TRBV19 with TRBJ2-1; D not resolved. Germline V gene sequence: CDR1 LNHDA, CDR2 SQIVND (reference sequence). The CDR3 runs 14 residues. V lost 4 bases and J lost 0, with 7 bases in between. The CDR3 DNA reads TGTGCCAGTAGTAACGGCCCCTCCTACAATGAGCAGTTCTTC. As protein: CASSNGPSYNEQFF.

This clone was seen more than once but under ten times. This rearrangement joins TRBV6-1 to TRBJ2-7; 8 bases line up with TRBD1. J lost 5 bases, V lost 7 bases, and 7 bases had no gene match. This CDR3 spans 13 amino acids. In germline, CDR1 is MNHNS, CDR2 SASEGT. DNA for the CDR3: TGTGCCAGCAATCCGACAGGGGCCCACGAGCAGTACTTC. Encoded protein: CASNPTGAHEQYF.